These T cell receptor beta chains were read from a single sample in a study of T cell responses to AZD1222 COVID-19 vaccine. Produced via immunoSEQ multiplex PCR; TCRdb's table is partial and in-frame only. Among roughly 120,000 clones listed, 84% were seen once. The sample consisted of peripheral blood, taken on day 0 of AZD1222 vaccination. These receptors were obtained from an adult in good health. The CDR3 runs from the conserved cysteine through the conserved F or W. A D gene is named only where the DNA matches it firmly. For some rows the clone size is stated as once, few or many, or as a class when expanded; others skip it.

D gene	V gene	clone size	J gene	CDR3 protein	CDR3 DNA
TRBD2	TRBV6-2/TRBV6-3	once	TRBJ2-1	CASSQRGTSGRANGDEQFF	TGTGCCAGCAGTCAGAGGGGTACTAGCGGGAGGGCTAATGGCGATGAGCAGTTCTTC
.	TRBV6-5	.	TRBJ2-5	CASSSDRLVETQYF	TGTGCCAGCAGTTCTGACCGATTAGTAGAGACCCAGTACTTC
.	TRBV6-1	.	TRBJ1-3	CASSEVALNSGNTIYF	TGTGCCAGCAGTGAAGTGGCCCTTAACTCTGGAAACACCATATATTTT
TRBD2	TRBV5-6	.	TRBJ2-3	CASSLLAGYLTDTQYF	TGTGCCAGCAGCTTGTTAGCGGGGTACCTCACAGATACGCAGTATTTT
TRBD1	TRBV7-6	.	TRBJ1-3	CASSLQGQVLGYSGNTIYF	TGTGCCAGCAGCTTGCAGGGACAGGTCCTAGGATACTCTGGAAACACCATATATTTT
.	TRBV30	.	TRBJ2-5	CAWTRQGGQETQYF	TGTGCCTGGACGCGTCAGGGGGGCCAAGAGACCCAGTACTTC
TRBD1	TRBV12-3/TRBV12-4	.	TRBJ1-2	CASSRGQTGGYTF	TGTGCCAGCAGTAGGGGACAGACTGGGGGCTACACCTTC
.	TRBV18	.	TRBJ1-1	CASSPSEMGSGTEAFF	TGTGCCAGCTCACCGAGCGAGATGGGATCGGGCACTGAAGCTTTCTTT
TRBD1	TRBV2	.	TRBJ1-2	CASSLTGYGYTF	TGTGCCAGCAGTCTGACAGGGTATGGCTACACCTTC
.	TRBV2	.	TRBJ1-1	CASGRIQMNTEAFF	TGTGCCAGCGGCCGGATTCAAATGAACACTGAAGCTTTCTTT
.	TRBV3-1/TRBV3-2	.	TRBJ2-5	CASSQGFGGETQYF	TGTGCCAGCAGCCAAGGTTTTGGAGGTGAGACCCAGTACTTC
TRBD1	TRBV5-1	.	TRBJ1-2	CASSLEGTGYGYTF	TGCGCCAGCAGCTTGGAGGGGACAGGCTATGGCTACACCTTC
.	TRBV19	.	TRBJ1-2	CASSQTALYGYTF	TGTGCCAGTAGTCAGACAGCACTATATGGCTACACCTTC
.	TRBV6-5	few	TRBJ2-7	CASRGGAAAENEQYF	TGTGCCAGCAGGGGGGGGGCGGCAGCGGAGAACGAGCAGTACTTC
.	TRBV18	.	TRBJ1-2	CASSPGTESYGYTF	TGTGCCAGCTCACCCGGGACGGAAAGTTATGGCTACACCTTC
TRBD2	TRBV5-1	.	TRBJ2-5	CASSLAGLAGAETQYF	TGCGCCAGCAGCTTGGCGGGACTAGCGGGGGCAGAGACCCAGTACTTC
.	TRBV11-3	.	TRBJ1-5	CASSSMGGNQPQHF	TGTGCCAGCAGTTCTATGGGTGGGAATCAGCCCCAGCATTTT